Below are 16 T cell receptor beta chains sequenced from a single sample in a study of tumor and adjacent non-tumor tissue in lung cancer. RNA was extracted from bulk tissue without any cell sorting. Three rounds of nested PCR, following a modified ARM-PCR protocol, produced the TCRbeta library. From the multiplex PCR reads, TCRdb called clonotypes with MiXCR, one entry per CDR3 protein. This sample has fewer than 80,000 distinct CDR3 sequences; about two thirds occur once, and the top ten carry 10% to 15%. Sequencing input: lung tumor tissue. The receptors come from a woman in her seventies with non-small cell lung cancer.

This clonotype came up many times. V is TRBV28 and J is TRBJ2-3; 7 bases match TRBD2. The length of the CDR3 is 13 residues. Trimming at V came to 6 bases and at J to 7 bases, leaving 7 bases not matched to a gene. The germline CDR1 and CDR2 sequences are MDHEN and SYDVKM. The CDR3 DNA reads TGTGCCAGCAGCGGGGAGGGGATAAATACGCAGTATTTT. It specifies CASSGEGINTQYF. The full variable domain, with the rest looked up from reference TRBV28 and TRBJ2-3, is DVKVTQSSRYLVKRTGEKVFLECVQDMDHENMFWYRQDPGLGLRLIYFSYDVKMKEKGDIPEGYSVSREKKERFSLILESASTNQTSMYLCASSGEGINTQYFGPGTRLTVL.

A remark on this clonotype: Just one base apart from a much larger clone, this may be a read error. The chain uses TRBV20-1 and TRBJ2-4; D uncertain. Trimming stripped 3 bases from V and 2 bases from J, with 8 bases between. This CDR3 is 13 amino acids long. Germline V gene data show CDR1 as DFQATT and CDR2 as SNEGSKA (reference sequence). The CDR3 loop reads CSARGITKNIQYF. The CDR3 region has the DNA TGCAGTGCTAGGGGGATAACCAAAAACATTCAGTACTTC.

This clonotype came up once. Germline is not matched at one junction end, which may reflect a read error. This chain uses TRBV6-1 with TRBJ2-5; perhaps TRBD2 as D (5 bases). CDR1 and CDR2 from the germline V gene are MNHNS and SASEGT. The CDR3 is 15 amino acids. CDR3 bases: TGTGTCAGCAGTGAATACCGAGCGGTTCAGGAGGCCCAGTACTTC. This translates into CVSSEYRAVQEAQYF.

This clonotype was recorded many times. CDR3 sequence (DNA): TGTGCCAGCAGTTATGAGGGGTATAGCAATCAGCCCCAGCATTTT. It encodes CASSYEGYSNQPQHF. The chain is built from TRBV6-6 and TRBJ1-5; D possibly corresponds to TRBD1 (5 bases). The CDR3 is made up of 15 amino acids. V lost 3 bases and J 0 bases, leaving 9 bases between the germline ends. Germline CDR1 reads MNHNY; CDR2 reads SVGAGI (reference sequence).

Remarks on this clonotype: Mismatch with germline at one junction end may stem from a read error. J is TRBJ1-5 and V is TRBV5-5; D is ambiguous. In germline, CDR1 is SGHKS, CDR2 YYEKEE (reference sequence). The CDR3 runs 14 residues. Here the CDR3 DNA reads TGTGCCAGCAGCTTGGCCATGGAGGCTCAGTCCCAGCATTTT. Protein: CASSLAMEAQSQHF.

Notes on this clonotype: This clone may be a read error of a much larger clone one base away. The V call is TRBV5-1, the J call TRBJ1-3; D gene unclear. Looked up from germline, CDR1 is SGHRS and CDR2 is YFSETQ. The length of the CDR3 is 15 residues. V was shortened by 4 bases and J by 0 bases, with 11 bases between the two germline ends. CDR3 sequence (DNA): TGCGCCAGCAGCAGCACATGGGACTCTGGAAACACCATATATTTT. Its protein product is CASSSTWDSGNTIYF.

Only one count was recorded for this clonotype. This rearrangement joins TRBV7-9 to TRBJ1-3; 10 nucleotides match TRBD1. V lost 5 bases and J lost 8; bases outside the gene matches: 12. Per the germline V gene, CDR1 is SEHNR and CDR2 is FQNEAQ (reference sequence). This CDR3 spans 16 amino acids. This CDR3 is CASSQRGTGAGYTIYF. Here the CDR3 DNA reads TGTGCCAGCAGCCAAAGAGGGACAGGGGCGGGATACACCATATATTTT.

Concerning this clonotype itself: The CDR3 does not close with the conserved phenylalanine or tryptophan, likely indicating a read error. J is TRBJ1-5 and V is TRBV4-2; D not resolved. In germline, CDR1 is LGHNA, CDR2 YNFKEQ. The V gene lost 3 bases and the J gene lost 6 bases, with 15 bases spanning the gap. The CDR3 extends over 15 amino acids. In DNA, the CDR3 is TGTGCCAGCAGCCACCGGGGTGCCAACGGTCAGCCCCAGCATTCT. Its protein is CASSHRGANGQPQHS.

In the case of this clonotype: This is likely a read error, given that the CDR3 carries no conserved phenylalanine or tryptophan at its end. This chain joins TRBV11-2 and TRBJ2-7; 11 bases line up with TRBD2. CDR1 is SGHAT and CDR2 is FQNNGV in the germline V gene. With 1 base clipped from V and 6 bases from J, the junction kept 14 bases outside the gene matches. The CDR3 contains 18 residues. The CDR3 region is CASSLALAGGLGGGEQYL. In DNA form, the CDR3 reads TGTGCCAGCAGCTTAGCGCTAGCGGGAGGACTCGGGGGAGGCGAGCAGTACCTC.

This clonotype appeared a single time. Given a much more abundant clone one base away, this may be a read error. The missing conserved phenylalanine or tryptophan at the end of this CDR3 makes a read error likely. The rearrangement links TRBV28 to TRBJ2-7; D is possibly TRBD1 (5 bases). V was trimmed by 4 bases and J by 2 bases, leaving 12 bases between them. Germline CDR1 and CDR2: MDHEN and SYDVKM. The CDR3 runs to 14 residues. CDR3 protein: CASSSHRTPYEQYS. DNA of the CDR3: TGTGCCAGCAGTTCCCACAGGACGCCCTACGAGCAGTACTCC.

V is TRBV29-1 and J is TRBJ1-1; TRBD1 matches 7 bases. The J segment lost 8 bases and the V segment lost 5 bases, leaving 14 bases of the junction unmatched. Germline CDR1 and CDR2: SQVTM and ANQGSEA. This CDR3 comprises 14 residues. The CDR3 is CSVCLGRGDTEAFF. The CDR3 nucleotides read TGCAGCGTTTGTTTAGGCAGGGGGGATACCGAAGCTTTCTTT. Filled out from reference TRBV29-1 and TRBJ1-1, the complete variable domain reads SAVISQKPSRDICQRGTSLTIQCQVDSQVTMMFWYRQQPGQSLTLIATANQGSEATYESGFVIDKFPISRPNLTFSTLTVSNMSPEDSSIYLCSVCLGRGDTEAFFGQGTRLTVV.

Worth noting for this clonotype: A much more abundant neighbour one base away suggests this may be a read error. The chain links TRBV10-3 to TRBJ1-1; D not certain. Germline V lookup: CDR1 ENHRY, CDR2 SYGVKD. This CDR3 has 13 residues. V lost 2 bases and J 2 bases, leaving 6 bases between the germline ends. The CDR3 region is CAISEQVNTEAFF. CDR3 DNA sequence: TGTGCCATCAGTGAGCAGGTCAACACTGAAGCTTTCTTT.

This clonotype occurred many times. The rearrangement links TRBV6-6 to TRBJ2-1; TRBD2 agrees at 10 bases. The CDR3 extends over 14 amino acids. V trimming: 2 bases; J trimming: 6 bases; junction bases outside the gene matches: 1. The germline gives CDR1 MNHNY, CDR2 SVGAGI (reference sequence). The CDR3 here is CASSYGTSVNEQFF. For the CDR3, the DNA is TGTGCCAGCAGTTACGGGACTAGCGTCAATGAGCAGTTCTTC.

This clonotype was seen a few times. One junction end does not reproduce the germline sequence, and a read error may be involved. This chain joins TRBV6-2 or TRBV6-3 and TRBJ2-1; 7 bases are a match to TRBD1. This CDR3 comprises 18 residues. CDR1 is MNHEY and CDR2 is SVGEGT in the germline V gene. CDR3 in amino acids: CACSYSASRDRQYNEQFF. The CDR3 region has the DNA TGTGCCTGCAGTTACTCGGCATCCCGGGACAGACAATACAATGAGCAGTTCTTC.

This chain connects TRBV7-3 to TRBJ2-6; D is uncertain. CDR1 is SGHTA, CDR2 FQGTGA, per germline. V was shortened by 5 bases and J by 0 bases, with 11 bases between the two germline ends. The CDR3 consists of 16 residues. In nucleotides, the CDR3 is TGTGCCAGCAGCGCCTTGGCCCTCTCTGGGGCCAACGTCCTGACTTTC. It codes for CASSALALSGANVLTF.

A word on this clonotype: One end of the junction fails to match germline, which may point to a read error. Written as DNA, the CDR3 is TGCGCCAGGAGCCCCCTGACATGGAACCAAGAGACCCAGTACTTC. This sequence encodes CARSPLTWNQETQYF. This chain connects TRBV6-5 to TRBJ2-5; no definite D call. The CDR3 runs 15 residues. Germline V CDR1 and CDR2: MNHEY, SVGAGI.